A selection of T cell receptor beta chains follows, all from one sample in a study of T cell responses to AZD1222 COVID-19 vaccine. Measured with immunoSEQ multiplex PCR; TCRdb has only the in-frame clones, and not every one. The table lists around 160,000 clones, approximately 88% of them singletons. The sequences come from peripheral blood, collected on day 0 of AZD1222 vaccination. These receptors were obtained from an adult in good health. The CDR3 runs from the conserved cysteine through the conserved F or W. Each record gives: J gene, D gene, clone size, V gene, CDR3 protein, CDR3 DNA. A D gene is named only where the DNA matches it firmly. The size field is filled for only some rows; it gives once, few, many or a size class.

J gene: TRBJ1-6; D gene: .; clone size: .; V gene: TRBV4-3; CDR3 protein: CASSPEPGDSYNSPLHF; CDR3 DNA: TGCGCCAGCAGCCCCGAGCCAGGAGACTCCTATAATTCACCCCTCCACTTT
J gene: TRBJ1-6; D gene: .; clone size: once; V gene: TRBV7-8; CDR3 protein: CASSPTQGRNSPLHF; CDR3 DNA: TGTGCCAGCAGCCCCACGCAGGGGAGGAATTCCCCCCTCCACTTT
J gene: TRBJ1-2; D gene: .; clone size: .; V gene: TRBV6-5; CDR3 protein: CASSYSGHTYGYTF; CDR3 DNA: TGTGCCAGCAGTTACTCGGGACACACCTATGGCTACACCTTC
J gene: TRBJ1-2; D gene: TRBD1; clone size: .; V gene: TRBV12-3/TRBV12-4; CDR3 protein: CASSPGGTGGTAF; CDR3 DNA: TGTGCCAGCAGTCCCGGCGGGACAGGGGGTACAGCCTTC
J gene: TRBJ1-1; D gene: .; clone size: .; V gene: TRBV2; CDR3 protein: CASTEGPNTEAFF; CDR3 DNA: TGTGCCAGCACCGAGGGTCCGAACACTGAAGCTTTCTTT
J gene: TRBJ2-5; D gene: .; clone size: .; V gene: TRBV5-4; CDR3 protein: CASSLALQETQYF; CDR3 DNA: TGTGCCAGCAGCTTGGCCCTGCAAGAGACCCAGTACTTC
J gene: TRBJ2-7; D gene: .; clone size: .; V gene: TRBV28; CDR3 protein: CASSFPLEGPEQYF; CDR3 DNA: TGTGCCAGCAGTTTCCCCTTAGAAGGGCCCGAGCAGTACTTC
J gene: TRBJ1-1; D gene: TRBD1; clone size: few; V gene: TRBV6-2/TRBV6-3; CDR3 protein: CASSRTGIMNTEAFF; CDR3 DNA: TGTGCCAGCAGCCGGACAGGGATCATGAACACTGAAGCTTTCTTT
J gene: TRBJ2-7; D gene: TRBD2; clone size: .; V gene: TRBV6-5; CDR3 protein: CASSYGLAGGFEQYF; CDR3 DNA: TGTGCCAGCAGTTATGGGCTAGCGGGGGGCTTCGAGCAGTACTTC
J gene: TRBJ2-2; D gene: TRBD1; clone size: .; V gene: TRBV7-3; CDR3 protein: CASSQTGGHNTGELFF; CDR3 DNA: TGTGCCAGCAGCCAAACAGGGGGCCACAACACCGGGGAGCTGTTTTTT
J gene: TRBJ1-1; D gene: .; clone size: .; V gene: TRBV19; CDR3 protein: CASSTGQATKKAFF; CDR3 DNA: TGTGCCAGTAGTACGGGGCAAGCTACAAAGAAAGCTTTCTTT
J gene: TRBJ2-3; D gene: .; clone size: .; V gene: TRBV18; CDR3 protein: CASSPTSADTQYF; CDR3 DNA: TGTGCCAGCTCACCCACGAGCGCAGATACGCAGTATTTT
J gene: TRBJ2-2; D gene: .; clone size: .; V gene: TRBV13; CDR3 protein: CASSLGGLFVGQTNTGELFF; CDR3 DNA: TGTGCCAGCAGCTTAGGTGGACTTTTCGTGGGGCAAACGAACACCGGGGAGCTGTTTTTT
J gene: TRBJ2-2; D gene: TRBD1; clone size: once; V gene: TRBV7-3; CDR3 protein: CASSIGAGQGGTGELFF; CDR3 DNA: TGTGCCAGCAGCATAGGGGCTGGACAGGGAGGAACCGGGGAGCTGTTTTTT
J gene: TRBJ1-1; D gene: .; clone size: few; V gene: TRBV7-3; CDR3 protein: CASSLETGTEAFF; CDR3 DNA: TGTGCCAGCAGCTTAGAGACTGGCACTGAAGCTTTCTTT
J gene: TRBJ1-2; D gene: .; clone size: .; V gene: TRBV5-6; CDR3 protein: CASSPGADGYTF; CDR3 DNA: TGTGCCAGCAGCCCGGGGGCGGATGGCTACACCTTC
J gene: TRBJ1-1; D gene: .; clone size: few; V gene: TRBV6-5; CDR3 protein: CASSRDTRLNTEAFF; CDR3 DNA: TGTGCCAGCAGTCGGGACACCCGCCTGAACACTGAAGCTTTCTTT
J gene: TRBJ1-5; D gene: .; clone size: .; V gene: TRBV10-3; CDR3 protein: CAISESAGVQPQHF; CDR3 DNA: TGTGCCATCAGTGAGTCGGCCGGGGTACAGCCCCAGCATTTT
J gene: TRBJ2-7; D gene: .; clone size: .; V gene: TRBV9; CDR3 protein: CASSAGAGGQHYEQYF; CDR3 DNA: TGTGCCAGCAGCGCTGGGGCCGGGGGGCAACACTACGAGCAGTACTTC
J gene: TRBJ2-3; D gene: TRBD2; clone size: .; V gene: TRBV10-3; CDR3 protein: CAISRGAGGQGDTQYF; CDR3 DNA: TGTGCCATCAGTCGAGGAGCGGGGGGGCAGGGAGATACGCAGTATTTT
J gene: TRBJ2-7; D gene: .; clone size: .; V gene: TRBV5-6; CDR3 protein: CASSLIGGRTYEQYF; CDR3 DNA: TGTGCCAGCAGCTTGATCGGGGGAAGGACCTACGAGCAGTACTTC
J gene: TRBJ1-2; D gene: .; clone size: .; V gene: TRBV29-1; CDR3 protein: CSDQAARGYTF; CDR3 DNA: TGCAGCGATCAGGCGGCCCGGGGCTACACCTTC